These T cell receptor beta chains were read from a single sample in a study of blood T cell repertoires in COVID-19. TCRdb's copy holds only in-frame clones and misses some; the assay was immunoSEQ multiplex PCR. The table has about 200,000 clones, 85% to 90% seen once. The specimen sequenced was peripheral blood. Receptor source: a woman between 50 and 59 years old with COVID-19, enrolled during active disease. The CDR3 runs from the conserved cysteine through the conserved F or W. D genes are given only for firm matches. Not every row has a clone size; where given, it reads once, few, many or a size class.

j_call: TRBJ1-3; clone_size: .; v_call: TRBV3-1/TRBV3-2; d_call: TRBD1; cdr3_aa: CASSRVQGSLSFSGNTIYF; cdr3_nt: TGTGCCAGCAGCCGAGTACAGGGGTCCCTATCATTTTCTGGAAACACCATATATTTT
j_call: TRBJ2-3; clone_size: .; v_call: TRBV24-1; d_call: .; cdr3_aa: CATSQGIETDTQYF; cdr3_nt: TGTGCCACCTCCCAGGGTATTGAAACAGATACGCAGTATTTT
j_call: TRBJ2-1; clone_size: .; v_call: TRBV29-1; d_call: .; cdr3_aa: CSVYEQGSYNEQFF; cdr3_nt: TGCAGCGTTTACGAACAGGGTTCCTACAATGAGCAGTTCTTC
j_call: TRBJ1-4; clone_size: .; v_call: TRBV14; d_call: TRBD1; cdr3_aa: CASSDRGHEKLFF; cdr3_nt: TGTGCCAGCAGTGACAGGGGGCATGAAAAACTGTTTTTT
j_call: TRBJ2-2; clone_size: .; v_call: TRBV11-3; d_call: .; cdr3_aa: CASSLAGTTTGELFF; cdr3_nt: TGTGCCAGCAGCTTAGCCGGGACAACAACCGGGGAGCTGTTTTTT
j_call: TRBJ2-7; clone_size: few; v_call: TRBV5-1; d_call: .; cdr3_aa: CASSSLGHTYEQYF; cdr3_nt: TGCGCCAGCAGCTCGTTGGGACATACCTACGAGCAGTACTTC
j_call: TRBJ2-7; clone_size: .; v_call: TRBV23-1; d_call: .; cdr3_aa: CASGSRDHREFYEQYF; cdr3_nt: TGCGCCAGCGGATCCCGGGACCACAGGGAGTTCTACGAGCAGTACTTC
j_call: TRBJ1-1; clone_size: .; v_call: TRBV11-2; d_call: .; cdr3_aa: CASSPRQRINTEAFF; cdr3_nt: TGTGCCAGCAGCCCCCGCCAGAGGATTAACACTGAAGCTTTCTTT
j_call: TRBJ1-5; clone_size: few; v_call: TRBV28; d_call: TRBD1; cdr3_aa: CASQTGEMFGNQPQHF; cdr3_nt: TGTGCCAGCCAGACAGGGGAGATGTTTGGCAATCAGCCCCAGCATTTT
j_call: TRBJ2-2; clone_size: .; v_call: TRBV28; d_call: .; cdr3_aa: CASSTIRTVRYTGELFF; cdr3_nt: TGTGCCAGCAGTACGATAAGGACAGTCCGCTATACCGGGGAGCTGTTTTTT
j_call: TRBJ2-7; clone_size: .; v_call: TRBV30; d_call: .; cdr3_aa: CAWSSLLTYEQYF; cdr3_nt: TGTGCCTGGAGTAGTCTACTAACCTACGAGCAGTACTTC
j_call: TRBJ2-1; clone_size: .; v_call: TRBV27; d_call: TRBD2; cdr3_aa: CASSPRTSGAGEQFF; cdr3_nt: TGTGCCAGCAGTCCCAGGACTAGTGGCGCCGGTGAGCAGTTCTTC
j_call: TRBJ2-5; clone_size: .; v_call: TRBV5-4; d_call: TRBD2; cdr3_aa: CASSLQAGGGRETQYF; cdr3_nt: TGTGCCAGCAGCTTACAAGCGGGGGGCGGGAGAGAGACCCAGTACTTC
j_call: TRBJ1-5; clone_size: .; v_call: TRBV6-5; d_call: .; cdr3_aa: CASSKNRESNQPQHF; cdr3_nt: TGTGCCAGCAGTAAGAACAGGGAAAGCAATCAGCCCCAGCATTTT
j_call: TRBJ1-4; clone_size: once; v_call: TRBV4-1; d_call: .; cdr3_aa: CASSQGGLRSEKLFF; cdr3_nt: TGCGCCAGCAGCCAAGGAGGACTCCGTAGCGAAAAACTGTTTTTT
j_call: TRBJ1-2; clone_size: .; v_call: TRBV2; d_call: TRBD1; cdr3_aa: CASGTGGEGYTF; cdr3_nt: TGTGCCAGCGGGACAGGGGGCGAGGGCTACACCTTC
j_call: TRBJ2-2; clone_size: .; v_call: TRBV4-2; d_call: .; cdr3_aa: CATLRTGELFF; cdr3_nt: TGTGCCACCCTGCGGACCGGGGAGCTGTTTTTT
j_call: TRBJ2-4; clone_size: .; v_call: TRBV24-1; d_call: TRBD1; cdr3_aa: CATSDPGQGENIQYF; cdr3_nt: TGTGCCACCAGTGATCCCGGACAGGGAGAAAACATTCAGTACTTC
j_call: TRBJ2-5; clone_size: .; v_call: TRBV7-2; d_call: TRBD2; cdr3_aa: CASSLLRGAHQETQYF; cdr3_nt: TGTGCCAGCAGCTTACTGCGGGGGGCCCACCAAGAGACCCAGTACTTC
j_call: TRBJ2-6; clone_size: once; v_call: TRBV6-1; d_call: TRBD1; cdr3_aa: CASSTGDGANVLTF; cdr3_nt: TGTGCCAGCAGTACAGGGGATGGGGCCAACGTCCTGACTTTC
j_call: TRBJ2-5; clone_size: .; v_call: TRBV20-1; d_call: .; cdr3_aa: CSAERGETQYF; cdr3_nt: TGCAGTGCTGAAAGGGGCGAGACCCAGTACTTC
j_call: TRBJ1-1; clone_size: .; v_call: TRBV5-4; d_call: .; cdr3_aa: CASSQTGGFVTEAFF; cdr3_nt: TGTGCCAGCAGCCAGACGGGGGGGTTCGTCACTGAAGCTTTCTTT
j_call: TRBJ1-3; clone_size: .; v_call: TRBV5-1; d_call: .; cdr3_aa: CASSLVAPDRPGNTIYF; cdr3_nt: TGCGCCAGCAGCTTGGTGGCTCCCGACAGGCCTGGAAACACCATATATTTT
j_call: TRBJ2-2; clone_size: .; v_call: TRBV10-1; d_call: TRBD1; cdr3_aa: CASTSTGIGELFF; cdr3_nt: TGCGCCAGCACCTCGACAGGGATCGGGGAGCTGTTTTTT
j_call: TRBJ1-1; clone_size: .; v_call: TRBV30; d_call: .; cdr3_aa: CAWSVRPRFDMNTEAFF; cdr3_nt: TGTGCCTGGAGTGTACGTCCCCGGTTTGACATGAACACTGAAGCTTTCTTT
j_call: TRBJ2-3; clone_size: .; v_call: TRBV5-5; d_call: .; cdr3_aa: CASSLQGKWSDTQYF; cdr3_nt: TGTGCCAGCAGCTTGCAGGGGAAATGGTCAGATACGCAGTATTTT
j_call: TRBJ1-2; clone_size: .; v_call: TRBV15; d_call: .; cdr3_aa: CATSRPTGRVGTF; cdr3_nt: TGTGCCACCAGCCGACCGACAGGCAGGGTCGGGACCTTC
j_call: TRBJ2-1; clone_size: .; v_call: TRBV19; d_call: .; cdr3_aa: CASSQGMGYNEQFF; cdr3_nt: TGTGCCAGTAGTCAGGGTATGGGCTACAATGAGCAGTTCTTC
j_call: TRBJ1-1; clone_size: once; v_call: TRBV19; d_call: .; cdr3_aa: CASRQGSEAFF; cdr3_nt: TGTGCCAGTAGGCAGGGATCTGAAGCTTTCTTT
j_call: TRBJ2-2; clone_size: .; v_call: TRBV29-1; d_call: .; cdr3_aa: CTARGSGPTGELFF; cdr3_nt: TGCACCGCGAGGGGTAGCGGACCCACCGGGGAGCTGTTTTTT
j_call: TRBJ2-5; clone_size: .; v_call: TRBV25-1; d_call: TRBD2; cdr3_aa: CASSPLGLASETQYF; cdr3_nt: TGTGCCAGCAGTCCCTTAGGACTAGCTTCAGAGACCCAGTACTTC
j_call: TRBJ1-4; clone_size: .; v_call: TRBV2; d_call: TRBD1; cdr3_aa: CASGTGAHEKLFF; cdr3_nt: TGTGCCAGCGGCACAGGGGCGCATGAAAAACTGTTTTTT
j_call: TRBJ1-1; clone_size: .; v_call: TRBV7-6; d_call: .; cdr3_aa: CASSLQGRNTEAFF; cdr3_nt: TGTGCCAGCAGCTTGCAGGGGCGGAACACTGAAGCTTTCTTT
j_call: TRBJ1-1; clone_size: .; v_call: TRBV5-4; d_call: TRBD1; cdr3_aa: CASSPADRVWQAFF; cdr3_nt: TGTGCCAGCAGTCCCGCAGACAGGGTGTGGCAAGCTTTCTTT
j_call: TRBJ1-6; clone_size: .; v_call: TRBV28; d_call: TRBD1; cdr3_aa: CASSPGQGEWTNSPLHF; cdr3_nt: TGTGCCAGCAGCCCCGGACAGGGAGAATGGACAAATTCACCCCTCCACTTT
j_call: TRBJ1-2; clone_size: .; v_call: TRBV12-5; d_call: TRBD1; cdr3_aa: CASGPGTGHGYTF; cdr3_nt: TGTGCTAGTGGTCCCGGGACAGGGCATGGCTACACCTTC
j_call: TRBJ2-2; clone_size: .; v_call: TRBV19; d_call: TRBD2; cdr3_aa: CASSPRDYLTGELFF; cdr3_nt: TGTGCCAGTAGTCCCCGGGACTATCTGACCGGGGAGCTGTTTTTT
j_call: TRBJ2-1; clone_size: .; v_call: TRBV27; d_call: TRBD1; cdr3_aa: CATVASDRVNEQFF; cdr3_nt: TGTGCCACGGTTGCTTCGGACAGGGTCAATGAGCAGTTCTTC
j_call: TRBJ1-2; clone_size: .; v_call: TRBV6-6; d_call: .; cdr3_aa: CASRPGLNYGYTF; cdr3_nt: TGTGCCTCCAGACCGGGACTTAACTATGGCTACACCTTC
j_call: TRBJ1-3; clone_size: .; v_call: TRBV12-5; d_call: TRBD1; cdr3_aa: CASGLARGTGVIWASGNTIYF; cdr3_nt: TGTGCTAGTGGTTTGGCAAGGGGGACAGGGGTAATCTGGGCTTCTGGAAACACCATATATTTT
j_call: TRBJ2-7; clone_size: .; v_call: TRBV4-1; d_call: TRBD1; cdr3_aa: CASSLLMGQASLIGSYEQYF; cdr3_nt: TGCGCCAGCAGCCTCCTCATGGGACAGGCCTCATTAATCGGCTCCTACGAGCAGTACTTC
j_call: TRBJ1-2; clone_size: .; v_call: TRBV5-6; d_call: .; cdr3_aa: CASSSTRSGDYGYTF; cdr3_nt: TGTGCCAGCAGCTCCACCCGGTCAGGGGACTATGGCTACACCTTC